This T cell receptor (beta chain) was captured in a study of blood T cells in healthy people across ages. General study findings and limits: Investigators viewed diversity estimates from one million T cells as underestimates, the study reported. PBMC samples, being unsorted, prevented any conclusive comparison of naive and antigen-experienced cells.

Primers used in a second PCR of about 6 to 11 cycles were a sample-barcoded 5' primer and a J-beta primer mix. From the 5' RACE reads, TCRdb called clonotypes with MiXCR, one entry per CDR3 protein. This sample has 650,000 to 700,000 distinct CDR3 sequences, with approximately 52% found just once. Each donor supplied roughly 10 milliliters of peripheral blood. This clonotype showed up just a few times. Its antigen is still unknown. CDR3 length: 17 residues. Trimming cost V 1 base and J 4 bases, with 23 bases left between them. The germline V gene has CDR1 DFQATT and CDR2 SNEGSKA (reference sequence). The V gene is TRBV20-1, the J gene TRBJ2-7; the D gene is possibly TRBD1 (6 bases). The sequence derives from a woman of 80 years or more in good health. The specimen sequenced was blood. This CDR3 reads CSARATGYKLYFYEQYF. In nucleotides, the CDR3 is TGCAGTGCTAGAGCTACAGGGTATAAGTTGTACTTTTACGAGCAGTACTTC.